This T cell receptor beta chain was identified in a study of beta chain features in type 1 diabetes. Isolated RNA was reverse transcribed in full, so expressed TCRB transcripts were sequenced. Sequencing used immunoSEQ multiplex PCR; TCRdb keeps in-frame clones, though not all of them. The sample lists some 640,000 clones, roughly an eighth seen once, with 0.03% to 0.04% in the top ten. Remarks on this clone: The antigen is not known. Different DNA sequences within this sample yield the same CDR3.

Sorting with CD45RO/CCR7/CD25/CD127/CD95/CD27 yielded naive, central memory, regulatory and stem-like memory CD4+ cells. Study-level findings and limits: Type 1 diabetes patients had TCRB CDR3s that were shorter (moderately but significantly so) in all four CD4+ subsets.

Germline CDR1 SEHNR, CDR2 FQNEAQ (reference sequence). The CDR3 runs 13 residues. Trimming removed 2 bases at V and 2 bases at J, with 4 bases between. This receptor was taken from a man aged 18-30 years with type 1 diabetes. Source material: naive CD4+ T cells from blood. V and J are TRBV7-9 and TRBJ1-5; D is ambiguous. In nucleotides, the CDR3 is TGTGCCAGCAGCTTAAGCGGCAATCAGCCCCAGCATTTT. Its protein product is CASSLSGNQPQHF.